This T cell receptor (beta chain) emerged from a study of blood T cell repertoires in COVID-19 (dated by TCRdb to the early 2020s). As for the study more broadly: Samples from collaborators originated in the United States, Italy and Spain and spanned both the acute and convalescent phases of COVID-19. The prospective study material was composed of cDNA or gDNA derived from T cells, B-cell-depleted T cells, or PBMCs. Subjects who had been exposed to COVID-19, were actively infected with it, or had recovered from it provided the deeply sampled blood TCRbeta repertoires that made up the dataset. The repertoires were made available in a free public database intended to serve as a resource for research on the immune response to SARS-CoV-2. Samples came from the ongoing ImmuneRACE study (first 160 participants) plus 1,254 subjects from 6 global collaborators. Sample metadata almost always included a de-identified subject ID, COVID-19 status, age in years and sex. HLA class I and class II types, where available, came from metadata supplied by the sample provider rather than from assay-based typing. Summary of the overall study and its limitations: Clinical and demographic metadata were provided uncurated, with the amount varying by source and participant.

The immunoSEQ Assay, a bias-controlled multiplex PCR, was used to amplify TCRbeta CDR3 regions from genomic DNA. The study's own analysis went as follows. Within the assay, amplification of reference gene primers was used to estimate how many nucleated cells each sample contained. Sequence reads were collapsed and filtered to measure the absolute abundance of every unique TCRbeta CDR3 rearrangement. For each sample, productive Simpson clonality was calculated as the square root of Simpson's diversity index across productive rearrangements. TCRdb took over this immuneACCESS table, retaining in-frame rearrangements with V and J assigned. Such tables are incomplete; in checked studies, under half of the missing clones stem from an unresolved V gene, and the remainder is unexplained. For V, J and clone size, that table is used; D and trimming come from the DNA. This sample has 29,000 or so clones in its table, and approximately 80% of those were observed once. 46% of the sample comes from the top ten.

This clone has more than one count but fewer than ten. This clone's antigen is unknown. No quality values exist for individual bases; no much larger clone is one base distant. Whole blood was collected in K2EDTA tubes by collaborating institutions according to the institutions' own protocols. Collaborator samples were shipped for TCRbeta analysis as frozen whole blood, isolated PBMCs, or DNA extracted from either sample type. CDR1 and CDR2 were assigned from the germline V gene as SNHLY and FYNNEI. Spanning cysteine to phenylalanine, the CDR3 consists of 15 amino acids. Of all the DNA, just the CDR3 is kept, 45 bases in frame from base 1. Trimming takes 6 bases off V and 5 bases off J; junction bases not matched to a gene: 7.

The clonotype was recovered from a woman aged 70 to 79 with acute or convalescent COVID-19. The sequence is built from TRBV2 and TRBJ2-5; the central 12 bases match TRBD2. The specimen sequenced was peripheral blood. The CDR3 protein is CASSETSGSGETQYF. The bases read TGTGCCAGCAGCGAGACTAGCGGGAGTGGTGAGACCCAGTACTTC.